The rows below give T cell receptor beta chains drawn from one sample of a study of high-grade serous ovarian cancer treatment subgroups. Some clones are missing from TCRdb's copy, which holds only in-frame ones; the method was immunoSEQ multiplex PCR. Among more than 4,500 clones listed, about 85% were seen once. Sequencing was performed on tumor tissue. The receptors were gathered from a human donor with high-grade serous ovarian cancer. The CDR3 runs from the conserved cysteine through the conserved F or W. D genes are given only for firm matches. Rows may omit the clone size; those that give it use once, few, many or a size class.

length: 17; V: TRBV27; D: NA; size: few; J: TRBJ2-1; DNA: TGTGCCAGCAGTGCCGGGGGCGGGGGTAGCTCCTACAATGAGCAGTTCTTC; CDR3: CASSAGGGGSSYNEQFF
length: 16; V: TRBV6-5; D: NA; size: NA; J: TRBJ1-3; DNA: TGTGCCAGCAGTTACTCCTCCTCAACGGGGGGAAACACCATATATTTT; CDR3: CASSYSSSTGGNTIYF
length: 13; V: TRBV18; D: NA; size: NA; J: TRBJ1-1; DNA: TGTGCCAGCTCACCACCTAGCTCGGTTGAAGCTTTCTTT; CDR3: CASSPPSSVEAFF
length: 14; V: TRBV6-1; D: NA; size: NA; J: TRBJ1-4; DNA: NA; CDR3: CASSVGTGNPRLFF
length: 18; V: TRBV4-1; D: NA; size: NA; J: TRBJ1-6; DNA: TGCGCCAGCAGCCAAGACACCCTCGCGGACCGGCCTAATTCACCCCTCCACTTT; CDR3: CASSQDTLADRPNSPLHF
length: 16; V: TRBV5-1; D: TRBD2; size: NA; J: TRBJ2-1; DNA: TGCGCCAGCAGCTCCATGGCCGGGGGGTTAAACAATGAGCAGTTCTTC; CDR3: CASSSMAGGLNNEQFF
length: 16; V: TRBV15; D: TRBD2; size: NA; J: TRBJ2-1; DNA: TGTGCCACCAGCAGAGGGACTAGCGGGGGATATGATGAGCAGTTCTTC; CDR3: CATSRGTSGGYDEQFF
length: 12; V: TRBV15; D: NA; size: NA; J: TRBJ2-3; DNA: TGTGCCACCAGCACCCGAACAGATACGCAGTATTTT; CDR3: CATSTRTDTQYF
length: 17; V: TRBV7-9; D: TRBD2; size: NA; J: TRBJ2-3; DNA: TGTGCCAGCAGCTTAGTTGGACTAGCGGGGTACACAGATACGCAGTATTTT; CDR3: CASSLVGLAGYTDTQYF
length: 17; V: TRBV7-9; D: NA; size: NA; J: TRBJ1-6; DNA: TGTGCCAGCAGCTCCCACGATTTACAGGGAATAAAATCACCCCTCCACTTT; CDR3: CASSSHDLQGIKSPLHF
length: 15; V: TRBV28; D: TRBD2; size: NA; J: TRBJ2-7; DNA: TGTGCCAGCAGTTTAAGAGCGGGACCCTACTACGAGCAGTACTTC; CDR3: CASSLRAGPYYEQYF
length: 18; V: TRBV11-2; D: NA; size: NA; J: TRBJ2-3; DNA: TGTGCCAGCAGCTCTCCGGAGGGGGCGGGAGCTAGCACAGATACGCAGTATTTT; CDR3: CASSSPEGAGASTDTQYF
length: 14; V: TRBV29-1; D: TRBD1; size: NA; J: TRBJ1-2; DNA: TGCAGCGTTGATGGACAGGGGAAGGGCTATGGCTACACCTTC; CDR3: CSVDGQGKGYGYTF
length: 12; V: TRBV13; D: NA; size: NA; J: TRBJ2-1; DNA: TGTGCCAGCAGCCGGGATTGGCATGAGCAGTTCTTC; CDR3: CASSRDWHEQFF
length: 15; V: TRBV10-2; D: TRBD2; size: NA; J: TRBJ2-5; DNA: TGCGCCAGCAGTGTCGGGGGACTAGGGCGGGAGACCCAGTACTTC; CDR3: CASSVGGLGRETQYF
length: 16; V: TRBV5-8; D: TRBD1; size: NA; J: TRBJ1-5; DNA: TGTGCCAGCAGCTCACCGGGACAGGGCGGCGGTCAGCCCCAGCATTTT; CDR3: CASSSPGQGGGQPQHF
length: 14; V: TRBV19; D: NA; size: NA; J: TRBJ1-1; DNA: TGTGCCAGTAATATACAGGGTTTAGTCACTGAAGCTTTCTTT; CDR3: CASNIQGLVTEAFF
length: 14; V: TRBV7-2; D: NA; size: NA; J: TRBJ2-3; DNA: TGTGCCAGCAGCTTCCGGGACCGCACAGATACGCAGTATTTT; CDR3: CASSFRDRTDTQYF
length: 14; V: TRBV16; D: NA; size: NA; J: TRBJ2-3; DNA: TGTGCCAGCAGCCTGGACTGGAGCACAGATACGCAGTATTTT; CDR3: CASSLDWSTDTQYF
length: 14; V: TRBV5-4; D: NA; size: NA; J: TRBJ1-1; DNA: TGTGCCAGCAGCTTCGACAGGCTAGAAACTGAAGCTTTCTTT; CDR3: CASSFDRLETEAFF
length: 16; V: TRBV9; D: TRBD1; size: NA; J: TRBJ2-3; DNA: TGTGCCAGCAGCGAGCGGACAGGGGACCACACAGATACGCAGTATTTT; CDR3: CASSERTGDHTDTQYF
length: 16; V: TRBV5-1; D: TRBD1; size: NA; J: TRBJ2-2; DNA: TGCGCCAGCAGCCCCCAACAGGGGGCGAACACCGGGGAGCTGTTTTTT; CDR3: CASSPQQGANTGELFF
length: 15; V: TRBV10-3; D: NA; size: NA; J: TRBJ1-4; DNA: TGTGCCATCAGTGGGTCGCAGGGGTCGGATGAAAAACTGTTTTTT; CDR3: CAISGSQGSDEKLFF